A selection of T cell receptor beta chains follows, all from one sample in a study of PD-1 blockade in mismatch repair-deficient tumors. Sequenced by immunoSEQ multiplex PCR; TCRdb stores in-frame clones only, minus some. The profile shows 70,000 to 90,000 clones, about four fifths of them singletons. The sequencing used peripheral blood, collected 44 weeks after starting pembrolizumab. Every receptor here comes from an adult with mismatch repair-deficient cancer. CDR3s include the opening cysteine and the closing phenylalanine or tryptophan. For some rows the clone size is stated as once, few or many, or as a class when expanded; others skip it.

v_call,clone_size,cdr3_aa
TRBV11-2,.,CASSLVTSALGGKAFF
TRBV5-1,.,CASRPRAVSTDTQYF
TRBV7-9,.,CASSSGGLAEAFF
TRBV9,.,CASSAALGYTF
TRBV12-5,.,CASARNTEAFF
TRBV5-1,.,CASSLGQGRGLYEQYF
TRBV18,once,CASKTGGAGDQETQYF
TRBV30,.,CAWSGWGGIADTQYF
TRBV5-1,.,CASSSGLDGYTF
TRBV7-2,.,CASSRRQGNNNEQFF
TRBV5-4,.,CASSQDPFREGLGQPQHF
TRBV19,few,CASSIPGLANIQYF
TRBV5-1,.,CASSLLTGVETQYF
TRBV4-1,.,CASSSPPAGRSGNTIYF
TRBV6-6,.,CASSYFPSGEAGEQYF
TRBV27,.,CASSFSGSYNEQFF
TRBV27,.,CASSLLSGTGELFF
TRBV5-6,.,CASSPDPARADTQYF
TRBV5-6,.,CASSLSPDRVYEQYF
TRBV5-4,.,CASSLPGLAGDEQFF
TRBV5-8,.,CASSPQYGLVYEQYF
TRBV7-6,.,CASSLAVRGEQYF
TRBV15,.,CATSRESAGNKETQYF
TRBV10-3,.,CAINGDINQPQHF
TRBV2,.,CASSERAGNQPQHF
TRBV18,.,CASSPSRGSGYTF
TRBV6-5,once,CASTPTGAGYEQYF
TRBV29-1,once,CSVATSGSGEQYF
TRBV5-6,.,CASSLDRDEQYF
TRBV30,.,CAWSVRRRAKETQYF
TRBV4-2,.,CASSIRQGNQPQHF
TRBV27,.,CASRIFVGGGNTEAFF
TRBV10-1,.,CASSPGTSGRETQYF
TRBV7-2,.,CASSPERAQETQYF
TRBV7-7,.,CASSLSMNTEAFF
TRBV6-1,.,CASSVREGNEQFF
TRBV6-1,few,CASREGADGYTF
TRBV18,.,CASSQDSGEKLFF
TRBV18,.,CASSPQSADRGVTEAFF
TRBV6-5,.,CASSYIPAGSGYEQYF
TRBV5-1,.,CASSLDSGGRTGELFF
TRBV9,.,CASSGRDLSSYNEQFF